This note documents a single T cell receptor (beta chain) sequence. Other DNA sequences of this sample code for an identical CDR3. As handled by the study authors: Amplification with reference gene primers provided the estimates of nucleated cell counts. Clones were sequenced by immunoSEQ multiplex PCR, and TCRdb holds only the in-frame ones, with some missing. V, J and clone size derive from that table, while D and trimming were established from the DNA sequence. Of about 220,000 clones in the sample, approximately 83% were seen once. This record comes from a study of blood T cell repertoires in COVID-19. Across the study: From the United States, Italy and Spain came samples of acute and convalescent COVID-19.

Germline V gene sequence: CDR1 LNHDA, CDR2 SQIVND (reference sequence). V lost 1 base, J lost 2 bases, and 12 bases lay in between. CDR3 length equals 15 residues. What was sequenced was peripheral blood. The clonotype comes from a woman aged 25 to 45 who had recovered from COVID-19. This chain uses TRBV19 with TRBJ2-7, with D perhaps TRBD1 (5 bases). CDR3: CASSIVGQGPYEQYF. The CDR3 DNA reads as TGTGCCAGTAGTATAGTGGGTCAGGGCCCCTACGAGCAGTACTTC. Looking up the rest from reference TRBV19 and TRBJ2-7 gives the full variable domain: DGGITQSPKYLFRKEGQNVTLSCEQNLNHDAMYWYRQDPGQGLRLIYYSQIVNDFQKGDIAEGYSVSREKKESFPLTVTSAQKNPTAFYLCASSIVGQGPYEQYFGPGTRLTVT.